This record covers a single T cell receptor beta chain. Antigen specificity is unknown. These data come from a study of monozygotic twins with inflammatory bowel disease. The CDR3 runs 17 residues. Germline V gene lookup returns CDR1 SGHTA and CDR2 FQGNSA. Points from the study as a whole: Healthy co-twins exceeded IBD patients in TCRbeta diversity as measured by inverse Simpson.

TCRdb re-called the 5' RACE reads and gives one entry per CDR3 protein, without DNA. Recorded here are some 150,000 distinct CDR3 sequences; the top ten clones represent about 7.4%. V is TRBV7-2 and J is TRBJ2-3; TCRdb returns TRBD2, unconfirmable since there is no DNA. The clonotype comes from a human donor with ulcerative colitis or Crohn's disease, or a healthy co-twin of an affected twin (not recorded which). Specimen: blood. CDR3 protein: CASSLAGAGPPTDTQYF.